The entry below gives a single TCR beta chain sequence along with its context. Its antigen remains unknown. This specimen belongs to a study of cytomegalovirus exposure and HLA in healthy donors. Background on the study: HLA-typed donors were the source of approximately 85 million unique TCRs held in an early data release. Points from the study as a whole: Earlier analysis yielded a pattern in which most TCR beta V segments were productive about 87% or about 30% of the time.

The donors gave bone marrow, and they were healthy. Whereas donors were nominally healthy upon sampling, unrecorded immune exposures were probable. The study ran its PCR with 60 Vbeta and 13 Jbeta primers. Sequenced by immunoSEQ multiplex PCR; TCRdb stores in-frame clones only, minus some. The data hold about 160,000 clones, with 65% to 80% observed a single time. Sequenced sample: PBMCs. The receptor was derived from a middle-aged man in good health and CMV-seronegative.

The CDR3 here is CASSPREGYTDTQYF. CDR3 coding DNA: TGTGCCAGCAGTCCCAGGGAGGGATACACAGATACGCAGTATTTT. The chain joins TRBV28 to TRBJ2-3; TRBD2 agrees at 7 bases. V shed 5 bases, J shed 2 bases, and the junction held 7 bases outside the gene matches. CDR1 and CDR2 from the germline V gene are MDHEN and SYDVKM. The CDR3 has 15 residues.